This T cell receptor beta chain was identified in a study of blood T cell repertoires in COVID-19. In the study's own analysis: The assay estimated nucleated cells by amplifying reference gene primers. The repertoire was sequenced with immunoSEQ multiplex PCR; TCRdb's copy has only in-frame clones and lacks some. V and J calls and clone size are those listed in that table; D and trimming were worked out from the DNA. Of roughly 230,000 clones listed, about 88% are singletons. Details on this clone: The same CDR3 arises from other DNA sequences in this sample as well.

Germline assignment: CDR1 SGHTA and CDR2 FQGNSA. The CDR3 has 14 residues. Trimming left V 1 base short and J 1 base short, with 7 bases between. The V gene is TRBV7-2, the J gene TRBJ1-1; D not resolved. This sequence was found in a man aged 70 or older with acute or convalescent COVID-19. Sequencing was performed on peripheral blood. Here the CDR3 reads CASSLVPGNTEAFF. Written as DNA, the CDR3 is TGTGCCAGCAGCTTAGTACCAGGGAACACTGAAGCTTTCTTT.